This T cell receptor beta chain was documented in a study of shared clonotypes between healthy human individuals. Points from the study as a whole: Estimated richness values were generally larger in naive subsets than in memory subsets.

Each cell subset's genomic DNA was divided evenly among several immunoSEQ plates. Each replicate PCR on the sorted subsets used 200 to 250 ng DNA (around 30,000 T cell genomes). The protocol was immunoSEQ multiplex PCR, while the TCRdb copy is restricted to in-frame clones and leaves out a portion. The table has 600,000 to 750,000 clones, roughly 88% seen once. As for this clone: Its antigen is as yet unknown. This sample includes further DNA sequences coding for the same CDR3.

The sample was memory CD8+ T cells from PBMCs. The sample's subset: CD45RO+ cells pooled with CCR7-negative TemRA cells. The receptor was isolated from a man younger than 35 in good health. Some clones in this sample may be carry-over from other donors' samples.

CDR3 residues: CASSYRDTYEQYF. Here the CDR3 DNA reads TGTGCCAGCAGTTACAGGGATACCTACGAGCAGTACTTC. This rearrangement joins TRBV6-6 to TRBJ2-7, with D unresolved. Trimming pared 2 bases from V and 2 bases from J, leaving 7 bases between. This CDR3 contains 13 residues. Germline V CDR1 and CDR2: MNHNY, SVGAGI (reference sequence).